The 19 T cell receptor beta chains below come from one sample, sequenced in a study of cytomegalovirus exposure and HLA in healthy donors. Primers for the PCR totalled 60 Vbeta and 13 Jbeta. Only in-frame clones appear in the TCRdb table, and some are missing; sequencing was by immunoSEQ multiplex PCR. The data show 150,000 or so clones, 65% to 85% seen once. Sequences were obtained from PBMCs. The receptors stem from a woman aged 50 to 60 in good health and CMV-seropositive.

The rearrangement joins TRBV7-2 to TRBJ1-5, with TRBD1 identical over 7 bases. The V and J ends lost 5 bases and 8 bases, in that order; junction bases with no gene match: 9. CDR3 size: 14 residues. CDR1 and CDR2 from the germline V gene are SGHTA and FQGNSA. Here the CDR3 reads CASSAPRGEKPQHF. CDR3 sequence (DNA): TGTGCCAGCAGCGCCCCCAGGGGGGAAAAGCCCCAGCATTTT.

The J gene is TRBJ1-4, the V gene TRBV7-8; 11 bases line up with TRBD1. The V segment lost 5 bases and the J segment 2 bases; nucleotides outside the gene matches: 10. The germline CDR1 and CDR2 sequences are SGHVS and FQNEAQ. The CDR3 is 18 residues long. Written as DNA, the CDR3 is TGTGCCAGCAGCACCGGACAGGGGGCTATGGCGACTAATGAAAAACTGTTTTTT. Amino acids: CASSTGQGAMATNEKLFF.

V and J are TRBV30 and TRBJ1-1; 7 bases line up with TRBD1. Germline-derived CDR1 and CDR2 are GTSNPN and SVGIG (reference sequence). The V gene end was trimmed by 4 bases and the J gene end by 3 bases; junction bases not matched to a gene: 5. The CDR3 runs to 13 residues. CDR3 protein: CAWNSGQDTEAFF. The CDR3 bases are TGTGCCTGGAACTCCGGACAGGACACTGAAGCTTTCTTT.

The DNA for the CDR3 is TGCAGCGTTGAATTTGGAGTTATGGAGACCCAGTACTTC. Translation gives CSVEFGVMETQYF. The chain employs TRBV29-1 and TRBJ2-5; D ambiguous. Germline CDR1 and CDR2: SQVTM and ANQGSEA. The V and J ends lost 2 bases and 5 bases respectively, with 12 bases between them. The CDR3 has 13 amino acids.

The chain combines TRBV5-1 with TRBJ1-2, with a possible D match to TRBD1 (5 bases). This CDR3 contains 14 residues. Germline loops: CDR1 SGHRS, CDR2 YFSETQ. Trimming pared 3 bases from V and 4 bases from J, leaving 13 bases between. The CDR3 DNA is TGCGCCAGCAGCTCGCAAGGGGAAGGCTATGGCTACACCTTC. Encoded protein: CASSSQGEGYGYTF.

The chain employs TRBV5-6 and TRBJ2-5, with TRBD2 identical over 9 bases. The ends lost 0 bases at V and 4 bases at J; junction bases unmatched: 10. Germline V gives CDR1 SGHDT, CDR2 YYEEEE. The CDR3 is 17 residues long. CDR3 sequence (DNA): TGTGCCAGCAGCTTGGAGAGAGCGGGAGGATGGGCAGAGACCCAGTACTTC. It yields the protein CASSLERAGGWAETQYF.

The V call is TRBV30, the J call TRBJ2-5; D gene ambiguous. Matching the DNA end better, TRBJ2-7 makes the J call doubtful. This CDR3 has 12 residues. Germline CDR1 and CDR2: GTSNPN and SVGIG (reference sequence). CDR3 DNA sequence: TGTGCCTGGGGAGCACTATCCTACGAGCAGTACTTC. Translated, it gives CAWGALSYEQYF.

V and J are TRBV10-3 and TRBJ2-5; possibly TRBD1 for D (6 bases). The CDR3 runs to 15 residues. The V end was cut by 0 bases, the J end by 2 bases, with 10 bases between. Germline V lookup: CDR1 ENHRY, CDR2 SYGVKD. The chain's CDR3 is CAISESGDTQETQYF. CDR3 coding DNA: TGTGCCATCAGTGAGTCCGGGGACACACAAGAGACCCAGTACTTC.

The rearrangement links TRBV6-1 to TRBJ1-1; D possibly corresponds to TRBD1 (6 bases). CDR1 is MNHNS, CDR2 SASEGT, per germline. V was shortened by 6 bases and J by 2 bases, with 13 bases between the two germline ends. CDR3 size: 14 residues. CDR3 sequence reads: CASSLQDRNTEAFF. The DNA of the CDR3 is TGTGCCAGCAGCCTTCAGGACAGAAACACTGAAGCTTTCTTT.

The V call is TRBV7-2, the J call TRBJ1-3; D not certain. Trimming pared 6 bases from V and 0 bases from J, leaving 6 bases between. Germline CDR1 and CDR2: SGHTA and FQGNSA. The CDR3 runs 13 residues. The CDR3 spells CASRPSSGNTIYF. CDR3 coding DNA: TGTGCCAGCAGGCCTAGCTCTGGAAACACCATATATTTT.

This clone was counted many times. This chain joins TRBV28 and TRBJ2-1, with 8 bases that match TRBD2. V was clipped by 3 bases and J by 9 bases; unmatched bases: 4. In germline, CDR1 is MDHEN, CDR2 SYDVKM. CDR3 length: 13 residues. The CDR3: CASSLGTSGEQFF. The CDR3 DNA reads TGTGCCAGCAGTTTGGGGACTAGTGGTGAGCAGTTCTTC. The full variable domain, completed using reference TRBV28 and TRBJ2-1, is DVKVTQSSRYLVKRTGEKVFLECVQDMDHENMFWYRQDPGLGLRLIYFSYDVKMKEKGDIPEGYSVSREKKERFSLILESASTNQTSMYLCASSLGTSGEQFFGPGTRLTVL.

The CDR3 bases are TGTGCCAGCAGTCTCAAGACTGGGGCCGGGTACGAGCAGTACTTC. Amino acids: CASSLKTGAGYEQYF. This chain uses TRBV7-2 with TRBJ2-7, with TRBD1 as a possible D gene (5 bases). This CDR3 contains 15 residues. Germline CDR1 SGHTA, CDR2 FQGNSA. Trimming cost V 6 bases and J 4 bases, with 19 bases left between them.

This chain connects TRBV30 to TRBJ1-1, with 10 bases matching TRBD1. The V gene's germline CDR1 is GTSNPN and CDR2 SVGIG (reference sequence). V lost 5 bases, J lost 4 bases, and 4 bases stayed unmatched. The CDR3 spans 13 residues. CDR3: CAWDRGPGTEAFF. In DNA, the CDR3 is TGTGCCTGGGACAGGGGGCCCGGCACTGAAGCTTTCTTT.

V gene TRBV6-1 combines with J gene TRBJ1-1; 11 nucleotides agree with TRBD1. Germline CDR1 reads MNHNS; CDR2 reads SASEGT. The trim removed 5 bases at V and 4 bases at J, leaving 6 bases unmatched. This CDR3 is built from 15 residues. The CDR3 DNA reads as TGTGCCAGCAGTTCCTTAGGGACAGGGGGCACTGAAGCTTTCTTT. Residues: CASSSLGTGGTEAFF.

A word on this clone: Other DNA variants within this sample encode the same CDR3. The J gene is TRBJ1-6, the V gene TRBV4-3, with TRBD1 matching over 9 bases. This CDR3 spans 16 amino acids. Looked up from germline, CDR1 is LGHNA and CDR2 is YSLEER. With V trimmed by 0 bases and J by 10 bases, 7 bases remained unmatched. The CDR3 DNA is TGCGCCAGCAGCCAAGATTGGGACAGGGAAGGCTCACCCCTCCACTTT. Translation gives CASSQDWDREGSPLHF.

This sequence joins TRBV6-1 and TRBJ2-7; 10 nucleotides line up with TRBD1. J was trimmed by 6 bases and V by 8 bases; bases with no gene match: 10. Germline CDR1 reads MNHNS; CDR2 reads SASEGT. This CDR3 region has 14 residues. CDR3 DNA sequence: TGTGCCAGCCGACGACAGGGGGCTCGGGGCGAGCAGTACTTC. Amino acids: CASRRQGARGEQYF.

The chain uses TRBV5-1 and TRBJ2-1, with 8 nucleotides matching TRBD1. Looked up from germline, CDR1 is SGHRS and CDR2 is YFSETQ. The CDR3 runs to 15 residues. The trim removed 4 bases at V and 7 bases at J, leaving 10 bases unmatched. The CDR3 DNA follows: TGCGCCAGCAGCCCCCAGGGGGCCCCGGGGAATGAGCAGTTCTTC. This codes for CASSPQGAPGNEQFF.

This clone was seen a single time. CDR3: CASSLSASGYYNEQFF. CDR3 in DNA: TGCGCCAGCAGCTTGTCGGCTAGCGGGTACTACAATGAGCAGTTCTTC. The V call is TRBV5-1, the J call TRBJ2-1; TRBD2 aligns across 8 bases. Germline CDR1 is SGHRS and CDR2 is YFSETQ. V trimming: 1 base; J trimming: 3 bases; junction bases outside the gene matches: 6. The CDR3 consists of 16 residues.

The chain links TRBV28 to TRBJ2-7, with D possibly matching TRBD2 (6 bases). The V gene lost 6 bases and the J gene lost 3 bases, with 15 bases spanning the gap. From germline, CDR1 is MDHEN and CDR2 SYDVKM. The CDR3 is 14 residues long. CDR3 sequence: CASRQSGTHYEQYF. The CDR3 nucleotides read TGTGCCAGCAGACAGTCCGGGACTCACTACGAGCAGTACTTC. The variable domain in full, with the rest retrieved from reference TRBV28 and TRBJ2-7, is DVKVTQSSRYLVKRTGEKVFLECVQDMDHENMFWYRQDPGLGLRLIYFSYDVKMKEKGDIPEGYSVSREKKERFSLILESASTNQTSMYLCASRQSGTHYEQYFGPGTRLTVT.